Below, one TCR beta chain is given with its context. Its antigen is as yet unknown. Germline V CDR1 and CDR2: LGHDT, YNNKEL (reference sequence). Unmatched junction bases numbered 7, after V lost 0 bases and J lost 6 bases. This CDR3 is 16 amino acids long. These data come from a study of blood T cells in healthy people across ages. General observations from the study: Per million T cells, TCR beta diversity dropped about linearly as age rose.

The total RNA that was extracted per sample amounted to at least 5 micrograms. Alongside a J-beta primer mix, a sample-barcoded 5' primer served in a second PCR lasting about 7 to 12 cycles. Through a template-switch adaptor with 12 random nucleotides, each cDNA molecule received a tag. The study obtained at least 2.5 million CDR3-containing paired-end reads from every sample. TCRdb ran MiXCR on the 5' RACE reads and lists one entry per CDR3 protein. Of about 1.6 million distinct CDR3 sequences in the sample, almost 35% were seen once. The receptor was derived from a woman in her twenties or thirties in good health. Source material: blood. The chain couples TRBV3-1 to TRBJ2-7; 11 nucleotides match TRBD1. CDR3: CASSQDRWTGGLEQYF. The CDR3 DNA reads as TGTGCCAGCAGCCAAGATAGGTGGACAGGGGGCCTCGAGCAGTACTTC.